This TCR beta chain derives from a study of blood T cell repertoires in COVID-19 (TCRdb year 2020). Study-wide context: Samples from collaborators originated in the United States, Italy and Spain and spanned both the acute and convalescent phases of COVID-19. The prospective study material was composed of cDNA or gDNA derived from T cells, B-cell-depleted T cells, or PBMCs. A freely available public database, intended as a resource for researchers studying the immune response to SARS-CoV-2, is where the repertoires were released. The dataset comprised deeply sampled blood TCRbeta repertoires from subjects exposed to, actively infected with, or recovered from COVID-19. A de-identified subject ID, COVID-19 status, age in years and sex were almost always included in the sample metadata. Where available, HLA class I and class II types were obtained from metadata supplied by the sample provider rather than from assay-based typing. Samples came from the ongoing ImmuneRACE study (first 160 participants) plus 1,254 subjects from 6 global collaborators. General conclusions and limits of the study: The quantity of clinical and demographic metadata differed by source and by participant and was supplied without curation.

Of note for this clone: Its specific antigen is unknown. No much larger clone is present one base from it, and per-base qualities are unavailable.

The CDR3 covers 19 residues, taking in both the cysteine and the phenylalanine. The kept DNA is CDR3 alone, 57 bases in frame from the first base. From the germline V gene, CDR1 is SGHTA and CDR2 is FQGNSA. The germline V end is reduced by 1 base and the J end by 2 bases; junction bases left unmatched: 13. Whole blood was collected in K2EDTA tubes by collaborating institutions according to the institutions' own protocols. For TCRbeta analysis, collaborators shipped samples in one of three forms: frozen whole blood, isolated PBMCs, or DNA extracted from either of those sample types. The immunoSEQ Assay, a bias-controlled multiplex PCR, was used to amplify TCRbeta CDR3 regions from genomic DNA. Per the original workflow: Within the assay, amplification of reference gene primers was used to estimate how many nucleated cells each sample contained. To quantify the absolute abundance of each unique TCRbeta CDR3 rearrangement, sequence reads were collapsed and filtered. Productive Simpson clonality was computed per sample as the square root of Simpson's diversity index over productive rearrangements. The immuneACCESS repertoire file appears here via TCRdb, limited to in-frame rearrangements. These files lack a portion of the clones; in checked studies, under half of the deficit traces to unresolved V genes, and the cause of the others is not known. That table supplies the V and J calls and clone size; D and trimming were determined from the DNA. This sample has tens of thousands of clones in its table, and more than 60% of those were observed once. The biggest ten clones account for approximately 29% of the sample.

The receptor was isolated from an elderly woman with active or convalescent COVID-19. The material sequenced was peripheral blood. The sequence joins TRBV7-2 to TRBJ2-5; a stretch of 10 junction bases matches TRBD2. The CDR3 reads as follows: CASSLVASGGPLLQETQYF. The nucleotide sequence reads as follows: TGTGCCAGCAGCTTAGTCGCTAGCGGGGGCCCCCTTCTTCAAGAGACCCAGTACTTC.